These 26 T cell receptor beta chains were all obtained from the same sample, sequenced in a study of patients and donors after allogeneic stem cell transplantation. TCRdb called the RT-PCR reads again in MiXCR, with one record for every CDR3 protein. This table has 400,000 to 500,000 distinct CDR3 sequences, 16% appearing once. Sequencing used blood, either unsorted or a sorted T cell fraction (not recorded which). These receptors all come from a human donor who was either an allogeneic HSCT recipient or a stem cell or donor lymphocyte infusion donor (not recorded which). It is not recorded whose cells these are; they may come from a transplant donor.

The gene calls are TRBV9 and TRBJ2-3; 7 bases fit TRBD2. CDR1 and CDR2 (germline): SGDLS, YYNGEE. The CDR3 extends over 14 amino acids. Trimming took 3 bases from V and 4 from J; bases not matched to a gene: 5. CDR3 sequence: CASSAGLVADTQYF. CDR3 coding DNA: TGTGCCAGCAGCGCAGGACTAGTTGCAGATACGCAGTATTTT. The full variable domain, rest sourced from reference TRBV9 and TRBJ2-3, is DSGVTQTPKHLITATGQRVTLRCSPRSGDLSVYWYQQSLDQGLQFLIQYYNGEERAKGNILERFSAQQFPDLHSELNLSSLELGDSALYFCASSAGLVADTQYFGPGTRLTVL.

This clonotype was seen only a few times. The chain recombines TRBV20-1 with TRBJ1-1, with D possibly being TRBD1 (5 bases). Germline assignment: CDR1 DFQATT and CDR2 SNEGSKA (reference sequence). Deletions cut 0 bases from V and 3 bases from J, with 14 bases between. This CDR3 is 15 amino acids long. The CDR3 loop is CSAREVQGRDTEAFF. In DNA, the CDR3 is TGCAGTGCTAGAGAGGTCCAGGGACGGGACACTGAAGCTTTCTTT.

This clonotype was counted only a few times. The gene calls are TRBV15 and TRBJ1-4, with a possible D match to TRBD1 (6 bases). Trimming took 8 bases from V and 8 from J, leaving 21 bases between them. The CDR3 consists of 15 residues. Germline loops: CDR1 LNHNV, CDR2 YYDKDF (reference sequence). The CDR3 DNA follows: TGTGCCACCGAGGACAGCTCCCTTGGTGGGGAAAAACTGTTTTTT. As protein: CATEDSSLGGEKLFF.

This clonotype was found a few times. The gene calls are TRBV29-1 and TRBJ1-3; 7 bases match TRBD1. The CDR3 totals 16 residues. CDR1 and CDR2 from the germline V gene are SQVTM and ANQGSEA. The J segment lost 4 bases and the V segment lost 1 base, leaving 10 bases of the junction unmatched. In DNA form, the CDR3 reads TGCAGCGTTGAAGGTCGAACAGGGGCGGGAGGAAACACCATATATTTT. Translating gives CSVEGRTGAGGNTIYF.

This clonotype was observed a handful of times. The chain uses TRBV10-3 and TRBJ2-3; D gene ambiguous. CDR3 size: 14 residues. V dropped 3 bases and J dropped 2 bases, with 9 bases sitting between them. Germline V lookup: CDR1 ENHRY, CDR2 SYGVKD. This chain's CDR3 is CAISEWGNTDTQYF. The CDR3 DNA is TGTGCCATCAGTGAATGGGGAAACACAGATACGCAGTATTTT.

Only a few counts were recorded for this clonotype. The CDR3 sequence is CASTSRWGLNTEAFF. CDR3 nucleotide sequence: TGTGCCAGCACCTCACGCTGGGGTTTGAACACTGAAGCTTTCTTT. This chain uses TRBV6-1 with TRBJ1-1, with unresolved D. Between the trimmed V and J ends, which lost 7 bases and 0 bases, there was a span of 15 bases. The CDR3 runs to 15 residues. Germline V CDR1 and CDR2: MNHNS, SASEGT.

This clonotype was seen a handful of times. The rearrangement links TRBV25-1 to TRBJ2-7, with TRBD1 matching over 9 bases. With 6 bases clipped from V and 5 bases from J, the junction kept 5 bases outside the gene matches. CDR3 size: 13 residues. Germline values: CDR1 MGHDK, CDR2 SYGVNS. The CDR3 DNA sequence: TGTGCCAGCAGGGACAGGGGTTCCCACGAGCAGTACTTC. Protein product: CASRDRGSHEQYF.

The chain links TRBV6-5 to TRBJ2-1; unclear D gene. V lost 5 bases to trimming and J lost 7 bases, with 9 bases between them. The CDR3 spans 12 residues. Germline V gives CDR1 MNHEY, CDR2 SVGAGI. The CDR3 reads CASSRIRNEQFF. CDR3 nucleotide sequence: TGTGCCAGCAGTCGTATCAGGAATGAGCAGTTCTTC.

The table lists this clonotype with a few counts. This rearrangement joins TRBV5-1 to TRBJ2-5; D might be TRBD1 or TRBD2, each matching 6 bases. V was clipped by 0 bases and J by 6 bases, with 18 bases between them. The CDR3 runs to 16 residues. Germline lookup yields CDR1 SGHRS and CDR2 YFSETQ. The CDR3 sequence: CASSLVGSGGMKTQYF. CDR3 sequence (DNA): TGCGCCAGCAGCTTGGTCGGGTCCGGGGGCATGAAGACCCAGTACTTC.

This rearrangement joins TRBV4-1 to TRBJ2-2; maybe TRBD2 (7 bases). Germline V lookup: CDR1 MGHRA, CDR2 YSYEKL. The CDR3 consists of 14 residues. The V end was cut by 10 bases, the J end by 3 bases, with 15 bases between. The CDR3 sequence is CAIGGLADTGELFF. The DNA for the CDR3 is TGCGCCATCGGGGGGCTAGCGGACACCGGGGAGCTGTTTTTT.

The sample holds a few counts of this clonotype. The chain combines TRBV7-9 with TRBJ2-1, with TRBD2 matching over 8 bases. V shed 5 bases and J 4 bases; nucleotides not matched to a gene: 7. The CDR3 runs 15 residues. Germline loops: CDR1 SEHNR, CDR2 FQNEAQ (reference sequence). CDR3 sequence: CASSVIAGFYNEQFF. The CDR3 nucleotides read TGTGCCAGCAGCGTCATAGCGGGATTTTACAATGAGCAGTTCTTC.

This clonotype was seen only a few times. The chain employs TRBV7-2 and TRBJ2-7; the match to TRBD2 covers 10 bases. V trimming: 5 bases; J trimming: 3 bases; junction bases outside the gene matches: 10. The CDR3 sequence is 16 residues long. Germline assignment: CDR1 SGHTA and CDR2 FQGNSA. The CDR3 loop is CASSKESSGSVYEQYF. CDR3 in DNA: TGTGCCAGCAGCAAAGAGTCTAGCGGGAGTGTCTACGAGCAGTACTTC.

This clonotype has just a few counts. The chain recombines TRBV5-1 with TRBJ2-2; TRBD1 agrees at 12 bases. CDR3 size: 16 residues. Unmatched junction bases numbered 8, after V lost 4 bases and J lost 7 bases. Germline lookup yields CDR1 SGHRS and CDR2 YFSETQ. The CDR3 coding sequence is TGCGCCAGCAGCAGAGGGACAGGGGGCGCCGGCGGGGAGCTGTTTTTT. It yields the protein CASSRGTGGAGGELFF.

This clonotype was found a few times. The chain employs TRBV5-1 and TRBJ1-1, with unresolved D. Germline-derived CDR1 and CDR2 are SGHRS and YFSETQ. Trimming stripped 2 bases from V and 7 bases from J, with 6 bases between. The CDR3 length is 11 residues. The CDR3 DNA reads TGCGCCAGCAGCTTTGGTAATGAAGCTTTCTTT. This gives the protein CASSFGNEAFF. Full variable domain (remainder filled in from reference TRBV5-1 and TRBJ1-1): KAGVTQTPRYLIKTRGQQVTLSCSPISGHRSVSWYQQTPGQGLQFLFEYFSETQRNKGNFPGRFSGRQFSNSRSEMNVSTLELGDSALYLCASSFGNEAFFGQGTRLTVV.

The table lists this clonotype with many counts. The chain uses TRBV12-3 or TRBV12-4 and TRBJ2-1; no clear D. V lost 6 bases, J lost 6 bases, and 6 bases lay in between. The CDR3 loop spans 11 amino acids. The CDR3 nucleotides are TGTGCCAGCAGCTTTTCCAATGAGCAGTTCTTC. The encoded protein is CASSFSNEQFF.

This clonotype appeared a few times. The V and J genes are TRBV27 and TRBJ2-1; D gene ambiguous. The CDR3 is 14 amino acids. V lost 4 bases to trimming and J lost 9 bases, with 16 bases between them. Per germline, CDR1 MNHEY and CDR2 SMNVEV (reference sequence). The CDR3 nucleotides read TGTGCCAGCAGTTCCCTTACGGTTTGGGGTGAGCAGTTCTTC. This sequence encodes CASSSLTVWGEQFF.

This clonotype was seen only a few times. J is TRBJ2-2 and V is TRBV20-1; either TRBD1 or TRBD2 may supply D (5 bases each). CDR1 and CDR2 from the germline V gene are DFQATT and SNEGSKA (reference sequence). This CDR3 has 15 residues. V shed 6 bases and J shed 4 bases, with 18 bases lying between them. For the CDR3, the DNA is TGCAGTGCCACCGGGACGTTTGGTGGCACCGGGGAGCTGTTTTTT. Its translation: CSATGTFGGTGELFF.

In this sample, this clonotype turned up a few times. The CDR3 DNA sequence: TGCGCCAGCAGCCAATTCATATTGGGCAATCAGCCCCAGCATTTT. This sequence encodes CASSQFILGNQPQHF. The rearrangement uses TRBV4-3 and TRBJ1-5; no definite D call. The germline V and J ends were trimmed by 2 bases and 2 bases, with 10 bases remaining between them. The germline CDR1 and CDR2 sequences are LGHNA and YSLEER. The CDR3 consists of 15 residues.

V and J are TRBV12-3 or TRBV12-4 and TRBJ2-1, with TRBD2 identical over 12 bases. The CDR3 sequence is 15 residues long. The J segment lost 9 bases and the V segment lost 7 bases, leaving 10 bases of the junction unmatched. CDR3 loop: CASNLAGGPSGEQFF. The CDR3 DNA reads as TGTGCCAGCAACCTAGCGGGAGGGCCTTCCGGTGAGCAGTTCTTC.

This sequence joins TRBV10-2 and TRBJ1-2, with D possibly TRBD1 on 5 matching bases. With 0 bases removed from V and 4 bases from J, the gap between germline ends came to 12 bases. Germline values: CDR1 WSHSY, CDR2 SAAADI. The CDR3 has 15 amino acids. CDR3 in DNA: TGCGCCAGCAGTGAGTCGACTTGGGGGGTCTATGGCTACACCTTC. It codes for CASSESTWGVYGYTF.

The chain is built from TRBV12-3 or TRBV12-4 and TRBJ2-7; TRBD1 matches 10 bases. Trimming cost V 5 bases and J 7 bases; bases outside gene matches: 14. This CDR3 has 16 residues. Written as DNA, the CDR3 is TGTGCCAGCAGTACCGCTACCGGGACAGGGGTGCGAGAGCAGTACTTC. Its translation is CASSTATGTGVREQYF.

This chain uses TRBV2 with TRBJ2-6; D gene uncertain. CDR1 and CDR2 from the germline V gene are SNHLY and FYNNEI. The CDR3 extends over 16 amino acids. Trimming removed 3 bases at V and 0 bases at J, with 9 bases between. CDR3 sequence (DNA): TGTGCCAGCAGTGAGGCGCTTAGCTCTGGGGCCAACGTCCTGACTTTC. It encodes CASSEALSSGANVLTF.

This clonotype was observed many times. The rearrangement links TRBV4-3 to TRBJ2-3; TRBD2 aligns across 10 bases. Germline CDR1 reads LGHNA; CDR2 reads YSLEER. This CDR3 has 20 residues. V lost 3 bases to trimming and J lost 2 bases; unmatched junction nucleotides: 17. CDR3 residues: CASSQRKAVAGGHPTDTQYF. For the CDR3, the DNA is TGCGCCAGCAGCCAGAGAAAGGCGGTAGCGGGGGGCCATCCCACAGATACGCAGTATTTT.

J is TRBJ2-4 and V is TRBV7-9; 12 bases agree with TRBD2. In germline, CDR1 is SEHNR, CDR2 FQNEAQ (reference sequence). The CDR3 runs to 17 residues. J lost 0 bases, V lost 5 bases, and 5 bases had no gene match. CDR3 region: CASSRPGLAGAKNIQYF. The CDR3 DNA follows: TGTGCCAGCAGCCGCCCGGGACTAGCGGGAGCCAAAAACATTCAGTACTTC.

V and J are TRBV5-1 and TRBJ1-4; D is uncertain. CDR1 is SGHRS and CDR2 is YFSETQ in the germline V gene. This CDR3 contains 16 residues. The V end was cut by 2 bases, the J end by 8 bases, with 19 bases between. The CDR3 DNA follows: TGCGCCAGCAGCTTAAGGACCGGGAGAGTCAACGAAAAACTGTTTTTT. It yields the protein CASSLRTGRVNEKLFF.

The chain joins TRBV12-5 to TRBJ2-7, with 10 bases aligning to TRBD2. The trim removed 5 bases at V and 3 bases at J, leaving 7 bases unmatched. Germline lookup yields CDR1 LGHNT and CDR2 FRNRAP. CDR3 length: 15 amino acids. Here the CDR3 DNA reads TGTGCTAGTGGTAAAACCGGGACTAGCGTCTACGAGCAGTACTTC. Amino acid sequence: CASGKTGTSVYEQYF.